The present TCR beta chain was sequenced within a study of T-cell memory formation after mild COVID-19. As for the study in general: TCR clusters were mostly donor specific. Findings and limits, study-wide: Clones that contracted from day 15 to 85 had balanced CD4/CD8; later expanders were CD4+ biased. Some clones that responded were present in memory (sampled pre-infection), which suggests cross-reactive memory joined.

On this clonotype: Antigen unknown.

CDR1 SGHKS and CDR2 YYEKEE come from the germline V gene (reference sequence). The length of the CDR3 is 19 residues. With 4 bases removed from V and 0 bases from J, the gap between germline ends came to 22 bases. 5'RACE, which relied on constant-segment primers, yielded TCR alpha and TCR beta cDNA libraries carrying sample barcodes and UMIs. One entry per CDR3 protein results from TCRdb running MiXCR on the 5' RACE reads. Of about 430,000 distinct CDR3 sequences listed, roughly 18% are singletons. The sequenced sample was PBMCs or a T cell subset sorted from them (not recorded which). The TCR was taken from a man aged 18 to 30 who had mild COVID-19 (a few samples of this study predate the infection). Cell type and time point are not known. The chain links TRBV5-5 to TRBJ1-4; weak D call: TRBD1 (5 bases). In nucleotides, the CDR3 is TGTGCCAGCAGCCAAGTAGGGACTACCTTCAGATCAACTAATGAAAAACTGTTTTTT. It yields the protein CASSQVGTTFRSTNEKLFF.